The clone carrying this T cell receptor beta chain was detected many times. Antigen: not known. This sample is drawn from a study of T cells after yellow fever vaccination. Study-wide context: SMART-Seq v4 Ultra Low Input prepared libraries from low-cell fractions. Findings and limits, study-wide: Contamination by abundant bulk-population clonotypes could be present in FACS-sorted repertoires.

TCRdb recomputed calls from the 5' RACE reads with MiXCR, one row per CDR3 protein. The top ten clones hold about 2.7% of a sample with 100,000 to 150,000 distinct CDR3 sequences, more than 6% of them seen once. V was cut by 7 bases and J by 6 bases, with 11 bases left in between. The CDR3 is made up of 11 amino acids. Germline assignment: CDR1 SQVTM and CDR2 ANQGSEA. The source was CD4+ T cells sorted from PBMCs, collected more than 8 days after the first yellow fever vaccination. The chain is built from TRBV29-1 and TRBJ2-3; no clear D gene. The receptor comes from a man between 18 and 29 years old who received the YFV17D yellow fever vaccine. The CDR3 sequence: CSAELADTQYF. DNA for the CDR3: TGCAGCGCCGAACTCGCTGATACGCAGTATTTT.